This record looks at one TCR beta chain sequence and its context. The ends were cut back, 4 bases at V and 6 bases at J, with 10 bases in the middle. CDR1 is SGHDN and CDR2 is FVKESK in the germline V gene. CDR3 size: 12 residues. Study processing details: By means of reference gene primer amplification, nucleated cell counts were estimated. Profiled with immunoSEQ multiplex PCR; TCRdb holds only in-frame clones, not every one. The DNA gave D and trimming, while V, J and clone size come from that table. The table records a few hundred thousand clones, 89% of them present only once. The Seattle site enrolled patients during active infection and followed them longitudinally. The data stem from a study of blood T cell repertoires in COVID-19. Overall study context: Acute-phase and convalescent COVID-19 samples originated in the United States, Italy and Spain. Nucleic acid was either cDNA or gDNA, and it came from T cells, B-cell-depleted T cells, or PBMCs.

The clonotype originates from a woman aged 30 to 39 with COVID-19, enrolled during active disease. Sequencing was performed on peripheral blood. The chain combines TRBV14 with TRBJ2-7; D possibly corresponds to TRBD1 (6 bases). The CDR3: CASSLGTREQYF. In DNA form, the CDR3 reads TGTGCCAGCAGCCTTGGGACACGCGAGCAGTACTTC.